Presented here are 6 T cell receptor beta chains from one specimen sequenced in a study of blood T cells in healthy people across ages. Together with a sample-barcoded 5' primer, a J-beta primer mix was included in a second PCR lasting about 6 to 11 cycles. TCRdb reanalysed the 5' RACE reads using MiXCR and keeps one entry per CDR3 protein. The table lists under 800,000 distinct CDR3 sequences, more than 40% of them singletons. The sample comprised blood. The receptors shown here come from a woman between 55 and 75 years old in good health.

In the case of this clonotype: Compared with germline, one end of the junction differs, possibly owing to a read error. The chain is built from TRBV25-1 and TRBJ2-7; no definite D call. The germline CDR1 and CDR2 sequences are MGHDK and SYGVNS. This CDR3 spans 13 amino acids. In nucleotides, the CDR3 is TGTGCCGGCAGTGAATTTACAGAGTACGAGCAGTACTTC. It codes for CAGSEFTEYEQYF.

V usage is TRBV5-4 and J usage is TRBJ2-7; 8 nucleotides align to TRBD1. The germline CDR1 and CDR2 sequences are SGHNT and YYREEE (reference sequence). V was clipped by 4 bases and J by 5 bases; unmatched bases: 8. CDR3 length equals 14 residues. CDR3: CASSHGQGRDEQYF. Here the CDR3 DNA reads TGTGCCAGCAGCCACGGACAGGGACGGGACGAGCAGTACTTC.

CDR3 sequence: CASSLRLAGVYNEQFF. DNA of the CDR3: TGTGCCAGCAGCTTAAGACTAGCGGGGGTCTACAATGAGCAGTTCTTC. V is TRBV7-2 and J is TRBJ2-1; 12 bases align to TRBD2. The junction had 2 bases not matched to a gene; V was cut back by 2 bases and J by 3 bases. This CDR3 spans 16 amino acids. CDR1 SGHTA and CDR2 FQGNSA come from the germline V gene.

This chain connects TRBV6-4 to TRBJ2-5; weak D call: TRBD2 (6 bases). The germline CDR1 and CDR2 sequences are MRHNA and SNTAGT. The CDR3 sequence is 15 residues long. Trimming removed 4 bases from V and 2 bases from J, with 14 bases in between. The CDR3 region is CASSALSGGQETQYF. The CDR3 region has the DNA TGTGCCAGCAGTGCCCTAAGCGGAGGGCAAGAGACCCAGTACTTC.

The CDR3 DNA reads as TGCAGTGCTAACCAGCGGACCGTGGGGGCTTCACCCCTCCACTTT. Amino acid sequence: CSANQRTVGASPLHF. The chain has TRBV20-1 and TRBJ1-6; possible D gene TRBD1, 6 bases. Germline-derived CDR1 and CDR2 are DFQATT and SNEGSKA (reference sequence). This CDR3 spans 15 amino acids. V shed 4 bases and J shed 9 bases, with 19 bases lying between them.

This clonotype was detected a few times. The V and J genes are TRBV2 and TRBJ2-7; a possible D gene is TRBD1 (5 bases). The CDR3 runs 11 residues. Germline loops: CDR1 SNHLY, CDR2 FYNNEI. V was shortened by 6 bases and J by 9 bases, with 12 bases between the two germline ends. CDR3 sequence reads: CASSFDSSQYF. The CDR3, as DNA: TGTGCCAGCAGCTTCGACAGTTCGCAGTACTTC.